This TCR beta chain stems from a study of early T cells in non-severe SARS-CoV-2 infection. The CDR3 runs to 15 residues. The germline CDR1 and CDR2 sequences are SGHAT and FQNNGV. V trimming: 2 bases; J trimming: 8 bases; junction bases outside the gene matches: 6. This clonotype turned up a few times. One entry per CDR3 protein, called by TCRdb with MiXCR from the 5' RACE reads. The data show around 89,000 distinct CDR3 sequences, over 12% seen once. The sequence was obtained from an adult who was a healthcare worker with PCR-confirmed SARS-CoV-2 infection or an uninfected control (not recorded which). Sequenced sample: whole blood. The genes are TRBV11-2 and TRBJ2-1; 10 nucleotides align to TRBD2. The CDR3 DNA reads TGTGCCAGCAGCTTAAGTGAGCGGGGGGGATATGAGCAGTTCTTC. This encodes CASSLSERGGYEQFF.